The 3 T cell receptor beta chains in this list originate from one sample, sequenced in a study of cytomegalovirus exposure and HLA in healthy donors. Primers included in the PCR were 60 Vbeta and 13 Jbeta primers. Only in-frame clones appear in the TCRdb table, and some are missing; sequencing was by immunoSEQ multiplex PCR. Seen here are 90,000 to 150,000 clones, over 70% observed once, and the top ten hold roughly 1.5%. Sequenced material: PBMCs. All receptors derive from a woman between 18 and 29 years old in good health and CMV-seronegative.

This clone was seen only once. The chain links TRBV5-4 to TRBJ2-1; D might be TRBD1 (6 bases). Per the germline V gene, CDR1 is SGHNT and CDR2 is YYREEE (reference sequence). The germline V and J ends were trimmed by 0 bases and 5 bases, with 12 bases remaining between them. The CDR3 totals 15 residues. This CDR3 is CASSLDQGYDNEQFF. CDR3 coding DNA: TGTGCCAGCAGCTTGGACCAGGGGTATGACAATGAGCAGTTCTTC. Based on the CDR3 plus reference TRBV5-4 and TRBJ2-1, the full variable domain is ETGVTQSPTHLIKTRGQQVTLRCSSQSGHNTVSWYQQALGQGPQFIFQYYREEENGRGNFPPRFSGLQFPNYSSELNVNALELDDSALYLCASSLDQGYDNEQFFGPGTRLTVL.

The gene calls are TRBV4-3 and TRBJ2-5, with 7 bases fitting TRBD2. The J call may be incorrect, as the DNA end agrees better with TRBJ2-7. CDR1 LGHNA and CDR2 YSLEER come from the germline V gene. The CDR3 sequence is 16 residues long. CDR3 residues: CASSQDPRGGFYEQYF. Here the CDR3 DNA reads TGCGCCAGCAGCCAAGATCCTCGCGGGGGATTTTACGAGCAGTACTTC.

The CDR3 bases are TGCAGCGTAAAACAGGGGGTGACTGAAGCTTTCTTT. Protein product: CSVKQGVTEAFF. The chain links TRBV29-1 to TRBJ1-1; TRBD1 matches at 8 bases. CDR1 and CDR2 (germline): SQVTM, ANQGSEA. This CDR3 region has 12 residues. The trim removed 6 bases at V and 5 bases at J, leaving 5 bases unmatched.